This TCR beta chain emerged from a study of cytomegalovirus exposure and HLA in healthy donors. Amplification used 60 Vbeta primers and 13 Jbeta primers. Generated by immunoSEQ multiplex PCR, the TCRdb table keeps only in-frame clones and is missing some. The table includes 150,000 to 200,000 clones, more than 80% detected once. With 5 bases clipped from V and 10 bases from J, the junction kept 7 bases outside the gene matches. Per germline, CDR1 SGHVS and CDR2 FQNEAQ. The CDR3 is 14 residues long. Healthy bone marrow donors made up the cohort. This clone was picked up one time. Sequences were obtained from PBMCs. The sequence derives from a woman between 50 and 59 years old in good health and CMV-seropositive. This chain links TRBV7-8 with TRBJ1-6; 8 bases map to TRBD1. CDR3 residues: CASSHGQGPSPLHF. CDR3 DNA: TGTGCCAGCAGCCACGGACAGGGTCCATCACCCCTCCACTTT.